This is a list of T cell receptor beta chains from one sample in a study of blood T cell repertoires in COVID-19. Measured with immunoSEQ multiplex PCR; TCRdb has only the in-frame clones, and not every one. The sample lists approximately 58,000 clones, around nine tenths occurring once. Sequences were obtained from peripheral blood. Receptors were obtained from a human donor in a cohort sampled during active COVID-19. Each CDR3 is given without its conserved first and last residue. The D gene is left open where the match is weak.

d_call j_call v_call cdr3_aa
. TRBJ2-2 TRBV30 AWSPGAGELF
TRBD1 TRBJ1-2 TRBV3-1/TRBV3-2 ASSPADRDRAYT
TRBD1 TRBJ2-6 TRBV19 ASSIPDRVRTGANVLT
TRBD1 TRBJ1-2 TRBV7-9 ASSWGGAGTGNYGYT
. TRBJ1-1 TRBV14 ASSQDRSTEAF
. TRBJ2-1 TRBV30 AAEGGVTYNEQF
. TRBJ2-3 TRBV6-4 ASRAKGTRDTQY
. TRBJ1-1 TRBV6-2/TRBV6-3 ASSYSGRAVMNTEAF
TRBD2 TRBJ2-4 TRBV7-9 ASGGREENIQY
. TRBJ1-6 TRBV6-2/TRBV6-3 ASSYSTGYDAPLH
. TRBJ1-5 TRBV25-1 ASRSGGGQPQH
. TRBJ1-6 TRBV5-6 ASSQTENSPLH
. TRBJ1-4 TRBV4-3 ASSQKDSPNEKLF
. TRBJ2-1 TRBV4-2 ASSQDPVDSYYNEQF
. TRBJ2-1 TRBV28 ASSLSAGSRRGF
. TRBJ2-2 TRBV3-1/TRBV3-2 ASSFRGDTGELF